Presented here are 30 T cell receptor beta chains from one specimen sequenced in a study of blood T cell repertoires in COVID-19. Assay used: immunoSEQ multiplex PCR; TCRdb lists only in-frame clones, some missing. The repertoire holds under 300,000 clones, approximately 88% seen once, with 1.7% in the top ten. Sequenced input: PBMCs or T cells enriched from blood (not recorded which). Every receptor here comes from a middle-aged woman who had recovered from COVID-19.

The chain joins TRBV5-1 to TRBJ2-3; TRBD2 aligns across 9 bases. Trimming took 4 bases from V and 2 from J; bases not matched to a gene: 11. This CDR3 is built from 17 residues. Per germline, CDR1 SGHRS and CDR2 YFSETQ. CDR3 protein: CASSPSGLASLTDTQYF. The CDR3, as DNA: TGCGCCAGCAGCCCTTCGGGACTAGCAAGTCTCACAGATACGCAGTATTTT.

The chain carries TRBV3-1 (or the pseudogene TRBV3-2) and TRBJ1-3; 8 bases are a match to TRBD1. Germline CDR1 reads LGHDT; CDR2 reads YNNKEL (reference sequence). V trimming: 5 bases; J trimming: 0 bases; junction bases outside the gene matches: 6. The CDR3 is made up of 16 amino acids. The CDR3 nucleotides read TGTGCCAGCAGCAAGGGGACAGGTCTCTCTGGAAACACCATATATTTT. Protein sequence: CASSKGTGLSGNTIYF.

V usage is TRBV11-2 and J usage is TRBJ1-3; possibly TRBD1 for D (5 bases). The CDR3 extends over 15 amino acids. Germline CDR1 is SGHAT and CDR2 is FQNNGV. Between the trimmed V and J ends, which lost 5 bases and 4 bases, there was a span of 15 bases. Here the CDR3 DNA reads TGTGCCAGCAGCCCGGTGCAGGGAACCGGAAACACCATATATTTT. Its protein is CASSPVQGTGNTIYF.

This clone showed up just a few times. The chain recombines TRBV2 with TRBJ2-2; D perhaps matches TRBD2 (5 bases). CDR3 length: 11 amino acids. The germline V gene encodes CDR1 SNHLY and CDR2 FYNNEI. V was cut by 9 bases and J by 6 bases, with 8 bases left in between. Here the CDR3 reads CASDYSGELFF. The CDR3 bases are TGTGCCAGTGACTACTCCGGGGAGCTGTTTTTT.

V and J are TRBV20-1 and TRBJ2-7; D is perhaps TRBD1 (6 bases). Germline values: CDR1 DFQATT, CDR2 SNEGSKA (reference sequence). CDR3 length: 11 amino acids. V was clipped by 6 bases and J by 2 bases, with 8 bases between them. CDR3 bases: TGCAGTGCGAGGGGGACCTACGAGCAGTACTTC. This codes for CSARGTYEQYF.

This clone came up a few times. V gene TRBV2 combines with J gene TRBJ1-1, with a tentative D call TRBD1 (6 bases). Between the trimmed V and J ends, which lost 6 bases and 4 bases, there was a span of 15 bases. The CDR3 spans 14 residues. Per germline, CDR1 SNHLY and CDR2 FYNNEI. CDR3 nucleotides: TGTGCCAGCAGGGAACAGGGCGTGGGCACTGAAGCTTTCTTT. It translates to CASREQGVGTEAFF.

The V gene is TRBV18, the J gene TRBJ2-3; 8 positions agree with TRBD1. CDR1 is KGHSH, CDR2 LQKENI, per germline. The CDR3 spans 15 residues. With 5 bases clipped from V and 4 bases from J, the junction kept 8 bases outside the gene matches. The CDR3 reads CASSTTRGQADTQYF. For the CDR3, the DNA is TGTGCCAGCTCAACCACCAGGGGGCAGGCAGATACGCAGTATTTT.

The rearrangement joins TRBV4-1 to TRBJ1-2; a weak D match, TRBD1 (5 bases). CDR3 length: 15 residues. V was clipped by 3 bases and J by 1 base, with 12 bases between them. Germline V gene lookup returns CDR1 MGHRA and CDR2 YSYEKL. CDR3 nucleotide sequence: TGCGCCAGCAGCCAGCCCCGACAGCTTAACTATGGCTACACCTTC. Translation gives CASSQPRQLNYGYTF.

The chain is built from TRBV5-1 and TRBJ2-5; D perhaps matches TRBD1 (5 bases). This CDR3 contains 18 residues. Trimming took off 0 bases at V and 5 bases at J, with 23 bases between the two ends. Germline CDR1 and CDR2: SGHRS and YFSETQ. CDR3 coding DNA: TGCGCCAGCAGCTTGGGTCTTGGGGCTGGACAATCTACCGAGACCCAGTACTTC. Translated, it gives CASSLGLGAGQSTETQYF.

This chain connects TRBV10-1 to TRBJ1-4; 10 bases align to TRBD1. CDR1 and CDR2 (germline): WNHNN, SYGVQD (reference sequence). This CDR3 region has 14 residues. With 6 bases clipped from V and 6 bases from J, the junction kept 4 bases outside the gene matches. This CDR3 is CASSTGTGDEKLFF. CDR3 nucleotides: TGCGCCAGCAGCACCGGGACAGGGGATGAAAAACTGTTTTTT.

CDR3 in DNA: TGTGCCAGTAGGTCGCCGGGACAGGGGGCATACGAGCAGTACTTC. Its protein product is CASRSPGQGAYEQYF. The chain joins TRBV19 to TRBJ2-7; 12 bases agree with TRBD1. The junction had 7 bases not matched to a gene; V was cut back by 6 bases and J by 4 bases. CDR1 LNHDA and CDR2 SQIVND come from the germline V gene (reference sequence). The CDR3 spans 15 residues.

A remark on this clone: Within the sample, other DNA sequences also encode this same CDR3. The chain employs TRBV9 and TRBJ2-5; 9 bases agree with TRBD2. Germline V gene lookup returns CDR1 SGDLS and CDR2 YYNGEE. This CDR3 is 14 amino acids long. V dropped 0 bases and J dropped 5; count of bases not matched to a gene: 2. The chain's CDR3 is CASSVGAGGETQYF. In nucleotides, the CDR3 is TGTGCCAGCAGCGTAGGGGCGGGAGGGGAGACCCAGTACTTC.

The chain couples TRBV7-2 to TRBJ1-2; possibly TRBD1 for D (6 bases). This CDR3 comprises 15 residues. V lost 4 bases to trimming and J lost 1 base, with 13 bases between them. Germline values: CDR1 SGHTA, CDR2 FQGNSA. The CDR3 protein is CASSSPGQINYGYTF. As DNA, the CDR3 is TGTGCCAGCAGCTCCCCCGGACAGATTAACTATGGCTACACCTTC.

This chain links TRBV29-1 with TRBJ2-1; TRBD1 aligns across 9 bases. CDR1 is SQVTM, CDR2 ANQGSEA, per germline. The CDR3 totals 17 residues. V lost 1 base, J lost 7 bases, and 14 bases stayed unmatched. The CDR3 sequence: CSVEGGGTGSWLNEQFF. As DNA, the CDR3 is TGCAGCGTTGAAGGGGGAGGGACAGGGTCGTGGTTGAATGAGCAGTTCTTC.

This clone was seen only once. The chain has TRBV30 and TRBJ1-1, with D perhaps matching TRBD1 (6 bases). Between the trimmed V and J ends, which lost 1 base and 1 base, there was a span of 13 bases. This CDR3 is built from 15 residues. In germline, CDR1 is GTSNPN, CDR2 SVGIG (reference sequence). This CDR3 is CAWSGKAGENTEAFF. In DNA, the CDR3 is TGTGCCTGGAGTGGTAAAGCAGGGGAGAACACTGAAGCTTTCTTT.

V usage is TRBV28 and J usage is TRBJ1-2, with unresolved D. CDR1 MDHEN and CDR2 SYDVKM come from the germline V gene. V shed 8 bases and J shed 5 bases, with 6 bases lying between them. The CDR3 consists of 10 residues. Here the CDR3 reads CASGQYGYTF. CDR3 nucleotides: TGTGCCAGCGGCCAATATGGCTACACCTTC.

The V call is TRBV5-1, the J call TRBJ1-1, with 9 bases matching TRBD1. V was clipped by 4 bases and J by 8 bases; unmatched bases: 3. This CDR3 spans 12 amino acids. Germline CDR1 SGHRS, CDR2 YFSETQ. CDR3 residues: CASSPDRGEAFF. The CDR3 DNA sequence: TGCGCCAGCAGCCCCGACAGGGGGGAAGCTTTCTTT.

V gene TRBV12-3 or TRBV12-4 combines with J gene TRBJ1-2, with 7 bases that match TRBD1. This CDR3 comprises 13 residues. J gave up 7 bases and V 6 bases, and 8 bases lay outside the gene matches. The CDR3 DNA sequence: TGTGCCAGCAGCCCCGGGACAGCCGCTGGCTACACCTTC. Protein: CASSPGTAAGYTF.

The chain recombines TRBV27 with TRBJ2-7; 7 bases are shared with TRBD1. Germline values: CDR1 MNHEY, CDR2 SMNVEV (reference sequence). This CDR3 has 14 amino acids. Trimming at V came to 3 bases and at J to 5 bases, leaving 7 bases not matched to a gene. CDR3 region: CASSFTTGQHEQYF. The DNA for the CDR3 is TGTGCCAGCAGTTTCACGACAGGGCAGCACGAGCAGTACTTC.

This clone turned up a few times. The gene calls are TRBV18 and TRBJ1-2; a weak D match, TRBD1 (6 bases). The CDR3 has 16 residues. CDR1 and CDR2 from the germline V gene are KGHSH and LQKENI. V lost 0 bases, J lost 2 bases, and 13 bases lay in between. The CDR3 loop is CASSPPSRGNNYGYTF. CDR3 nucleotide sequence: TGTGCCAGCTCACCACCTTCCAGGGGAAACAACTATGGCTACACCTTC. Together with reference TRBV18 and TRBJ1-2, the CDR3 gives the full variable domain: NAGVMQNPRHLVRRRGQEARLRCSPMKGHSHVYWYRQLPEEGLKFMVYLQKENIIDESGMPKERFSAEFPKEGPSILRIQQVVRGDSAAYFCASSPPSRGNNYGYTFGSGTRLTVV.

The J gene is TRBJ2-3, the V gene TRBV5-1; TRBD1 agrees at 8 bases. This CDR3 is built from 16 residues. V was pared by 4 bases and J by 4 bases, with 11 bases of the junction left unmatched. Per germline, CDR1 SGHRS and CDR2 YFSETQ. The CDR3 DNA sequence: TGCGCCAGCAGCCTCAACACGGGACAGGCATCAGATACGCAGTATTTT. This sequence encodes CASSLNTGQASDTQYF.

The V gene is TRBV6-2 or TRBV6-3, the J gene TRBJ1-6; D remains ambiguous. This CDR3 spans 16 amino acids. Germline assignment: CDR1 MNHEY and CDR2 SVGEGT. V dropped 2 bases and J dropped 7 bases, with 15 bases sitting between them. As DNA, the CDR3 is TGTGCCAGCAGTTACCCCCGGACTATCGGGAATTCACCCCTCCACTTT. This translates into CASSYPRTIGNSPLHF.

This clone has just a few counts. The gene calls are TRBV29-1 and TRBJ1-1, with TRBD1 as a possible D gene (6 bases). Germline lookup yields CDR1 SQVTM and CDR2 ANQGSEA. The CDR3 spans 13 residues. Trimming removed 7 bases at V and 1 base at J, with 13 bases between. Here the CDR3 reads CSGTVPPNTEAFF. CDR3 nucleotide sequence: TGCAGCGGGACAGTTCCACCGAACACTGAAGCTTTCTTT.

This rearrangement joins TRBV3-1 (or the pseudogene TRBV3-2) to TRBJ1-3; 12 nucleotides match TRBD1. J lost 8 bases, V lost 3 bases, and 5 bases had no gene match. Looked up from germline, CDR1 is LGHDT and CDR2 is YNNKEL (reference sequence). This CDR3 is built from 15 residues. The DNA of the CDR3 is TGTGCCAGCAGCCACCGGGACAGGGGGCTACACACCATATATTTT. Its protein product is CASSHRDRGLHTIYF.

The rearrangement joins TRBV10-3 to TRBJ2-7; 7 bases line up with TRBD2. The J segment lost 3 bases and the V segment lost 5 bases, leaving 4 bases of the junction unmatched. The CDR3 extends over 13 amino acids. Germline CDR1 ENHRY, CDR2 SYGVKD. CDR3 loop: CAISSGMIYEQYF. As DNA, the CDR3 is TGTGCCATCAGTAGCGGGATGATCTACGAGCAGTACTTC.

The chain recombines TRBV5-1 with TRBJ2-5; TRBD2 is a possible D gene (7 bases). Germline V CDR1 and CDR2: SGHRS, YFSETQ. The CDR3 has 15 residues. Between the trimmed V and J ends, which lost 3 bases and 5 bases, there was a span of 17 bases. CDR3 bases: TGCGCCAGCAGCTCCGGAACGGGGGGCCCGGAGACCCAGTACTTC. Translated: CASSSGTGGPETQYF. Using reference TRBV5-1 and TRBJ2-5 for the parts outside the CDR3, the full variable domain is KAGVTQTPRYLIKTRGQQVTLSCSPISGHRSVSWYQQTPGQGLQFLFEYFSETQRNKGNFPGRFSGRQFSNSRSEMNVSTLELGDSALYLCASSSGTGGPETQYFGPGTRLLVL.

Here the CDR3 reads CASSFTGDEQYF. CDR3 DNA: TGCGCCAGCAGCTTTACAGGTGATGAGCAGTACTTC. The chain employs TRBV5-1 and TRBJ2-7; tentatively, D is TRBD1 (5 bases). The germline CDR1 and CDR2 sequences are SGHRS and YFSETQ. V shed 2 bases and J shed 7 bases, with 10 bases lying between them. This CDR3 has 12 amino acids. The full variable domain, in which reference TRBV5-1 and TRBJ2-7 provide the parts outside the CDR3, is KAGVTQTPRYLIKTRGQQVTLSCSPISGHRSVSWYQQTPGQGLQFLFEYFSETQRNKGNFPGRFSGRQFSNSRSEMNVSTLELGDSALYLCASSFTGDEQYFGPGTRLTVT.

The gene calls are TRBV5-1 and TRBJ1-1; D remains ambiguous. The CDR3 totals 13 residues. Germline lookup yields CDR1 SGHRS and CDR2 YFSETQ. V dropped 4 bases and J dropped 6 bases, with 13 bases sitting between them. The CDR3 region has the DNA TGCGCCAGCAGCCAAGGAGGAATCGCTGAAGCTTTCTTT. Its translation: CASSQGGIAEAFF. Variable domain in full (rest from reference TRBV5-1 and TRBJ1-1): KAGVTQTPRYLIKTRGQQVTLSCSPISGHRSVSWYQQTPGQGLQFLFEYFSETQRNKGNFPGRFSGRQFSNSRSEMNVSTLELGDSALYLCASSQGGIAEAFFGQGTRLTVV.

The J gene is TRBJ1-3, the V gene TRBV19; no reliable D call. CDR1 LNHDA and CDR2 SQIVND come from the germline V gene (reference sequence). The CDR3 length is 15 residues. V lost 3 bases to trimming and J lost 4 bases, with 13 bases between them. For the CDR3, the DNA is TGTGCCAGTAGTATGGGGAGGGCTGGCGGAAACACCATATATTTT. Translating it yields CASSMGRAGGNTIYF.

This chain joins TRBV4-2 and TRBJ2-5; weak D call: TRBD1 (5 bases). Looked up from germline, CDR1 is LGHNA and CDR2 is YNFKEQ. The V end was cut by 1 base, the J end by 2 bases, with 8 bases between. The CDR3 has 14 residues. The CDR3 DNA is TGTGCCAGCAGCCAAGGGGGCCTTCAAGAGACCCAGTACTTC. It specifies CASSQGGLQETQYF.